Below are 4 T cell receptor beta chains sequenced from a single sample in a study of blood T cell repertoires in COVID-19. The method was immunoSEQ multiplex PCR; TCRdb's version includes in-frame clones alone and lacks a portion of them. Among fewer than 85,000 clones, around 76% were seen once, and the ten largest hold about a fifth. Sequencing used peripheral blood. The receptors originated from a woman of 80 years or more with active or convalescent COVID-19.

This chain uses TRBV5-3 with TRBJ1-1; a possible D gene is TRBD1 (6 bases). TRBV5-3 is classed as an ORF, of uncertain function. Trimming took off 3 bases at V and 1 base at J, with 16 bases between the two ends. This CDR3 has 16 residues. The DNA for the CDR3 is TGTGCCAGAAGCTCCCAACCAGGGGCCAAGAACACTGAAGCTTTCTTT. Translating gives CARSSQPGAKNTEAFF.

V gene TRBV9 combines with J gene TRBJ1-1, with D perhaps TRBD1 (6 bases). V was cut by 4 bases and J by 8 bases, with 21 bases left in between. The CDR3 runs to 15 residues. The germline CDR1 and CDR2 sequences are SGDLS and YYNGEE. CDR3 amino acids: CASSPGAPSVSEAFF. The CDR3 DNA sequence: TGTGCCAGCAGCCCAGGGGCACCCTCGGTATCCGAAGCTTTCTTT.

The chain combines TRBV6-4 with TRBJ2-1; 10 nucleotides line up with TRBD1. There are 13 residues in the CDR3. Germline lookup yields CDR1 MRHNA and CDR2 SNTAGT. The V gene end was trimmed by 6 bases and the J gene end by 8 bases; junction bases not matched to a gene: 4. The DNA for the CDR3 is TGTGCCAGCAGCCGGGACAGGGGCTATGAGCAGTTCTTC. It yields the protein CASSRDRGYEQFF.

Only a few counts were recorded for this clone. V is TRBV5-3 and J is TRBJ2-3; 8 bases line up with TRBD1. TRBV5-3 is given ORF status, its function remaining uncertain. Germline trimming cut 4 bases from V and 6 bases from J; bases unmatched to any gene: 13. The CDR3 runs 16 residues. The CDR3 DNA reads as TGTGCCAGAAGCCCGGACAGGGAGGATGGAACCGATACGCAGTATTTT. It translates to CARSPDREDGTDTQYF.